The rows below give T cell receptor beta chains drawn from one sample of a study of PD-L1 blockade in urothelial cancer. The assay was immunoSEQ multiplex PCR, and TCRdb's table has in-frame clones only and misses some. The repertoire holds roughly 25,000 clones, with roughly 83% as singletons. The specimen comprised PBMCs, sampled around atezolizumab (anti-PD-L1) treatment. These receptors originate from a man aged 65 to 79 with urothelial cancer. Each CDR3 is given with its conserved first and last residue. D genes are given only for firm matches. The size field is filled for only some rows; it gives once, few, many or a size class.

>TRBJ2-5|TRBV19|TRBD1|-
TGTGCCAGTAGCGGGACAGGGGGCCGAGAGACCCAGTACTTC
CASSGTGGRETQYF
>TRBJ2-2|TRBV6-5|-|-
TGTGCCAGCAGTTACGGGGCGGACACCGGGGAGCTGTTTTTT
CASSYGADTGELFF
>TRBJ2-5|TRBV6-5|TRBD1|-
TGTGCCAGCAGTTACCTACAGGGGGGCGAGACCCAGTACTTC
CASSYLQGGETQYF
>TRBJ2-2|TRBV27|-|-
TGTGCCAGCAGTACAGGTTCGAACACCGGGGAGCTGTTTTTT
CASSTGSNTGELFF
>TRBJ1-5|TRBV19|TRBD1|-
TGTGCCAGTCGCCCGGGACAGGGGGTTAATCAGCCCCAGCATTTT
CASRPGQGVNQPQHF
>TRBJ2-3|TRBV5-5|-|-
TGTGCCAGCAGCTTAAGAGGTACAACAGATACGCAGTATTTT
CASSLRGTTDTQYF
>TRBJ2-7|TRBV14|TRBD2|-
TGTGCCAGCAGCCAAGATAGGCACAGGAGAACTAGCGGGAGCTACGAGCAGTACTTC
CASSQDRHRRTSGSYEQYF
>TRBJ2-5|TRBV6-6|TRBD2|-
TGTGCCAGCCGGGGGGGAGAGACCCAGTACTTC
CASRGGETQYF
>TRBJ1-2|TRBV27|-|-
TGTGCCAGCAGCCCCGCAAGGGGCTATGGCTACACCTTC
CASSPARGYGYTF
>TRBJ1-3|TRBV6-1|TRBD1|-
TGTGCCAGCAGTGAACAGGGCAGGGGGCCTGGAAACACCATATATTTT
CASSEQGRGPGNTIYF
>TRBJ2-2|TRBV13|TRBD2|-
TGTGCCAGCAGGCCAGGGGAAGCGGGGGACACCGGGGAGCTGTTTTTT
CASRPGEAGDTGELFF
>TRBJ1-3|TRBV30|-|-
TGTGCCTGGAGTGTAGAGGGGGTAGGGGCGGAAGGAAACACCATATATTTT
CAWSVEGVGAEGNTIYF
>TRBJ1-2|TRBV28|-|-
TGTGCCAGCAGTTTAGGCAGGGGCTGGGGCTACACCTTC
CASSLGRGWGYTF
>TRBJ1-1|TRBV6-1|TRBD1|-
TGTGCCAGCAGTGTTTGGGACAGAACGGACACTGAAGCTTTCTTT
CASSVWDRTDTEAFF
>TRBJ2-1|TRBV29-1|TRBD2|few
TGCAGCGTTGAACCGCCTAGCGGGAGGGCTGAGCAGTTCTTC
CSVEPPSGRAEQFF
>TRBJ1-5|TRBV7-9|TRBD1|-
TGTGCCAGCAGCCGACAGGGGAGCGGCAATCAGCCCCAGCATTTT
CASSRQGSGNQPQHF
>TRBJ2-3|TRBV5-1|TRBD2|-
TGCGCCAGCAGCCGGACTAGCGGGAGAAACACAGATACGCAGTATTTT
CASSRTSGRNTDTQYF
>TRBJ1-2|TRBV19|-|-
TGTGCCAGTAGTATACAAGGGGCTGGCGGCTACACCTTC
CASSIQGAGGYTF
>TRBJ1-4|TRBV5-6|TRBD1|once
TGTGCCAGCAGGCCCGGGACAGGGAATTACGAAAAACTGTTTTTT
CASRPGTGNYEKLFF
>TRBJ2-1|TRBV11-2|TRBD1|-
TGTGCCAGCAACCCGGACAGGGTCCTGAATGAGCAGTTCTTC
CASNPDRVLNEQFF
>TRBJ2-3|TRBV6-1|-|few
TGTGCCAGCAGTGACCAGGGGTCCCCAGATACGCAGTATTTT
CASSDQGSPDTQYF
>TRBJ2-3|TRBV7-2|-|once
TGTGCCAGCACCCTGAGCCCAGGGGGCACAGATACGCAGTATTTT
CASTLSPGGTDTQYF
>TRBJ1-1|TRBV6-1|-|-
TGTGCCAGCAGTGAAGTCAGGGGAAACACTGAAGCTTTCTTT
CASSEVRGNTEAFF
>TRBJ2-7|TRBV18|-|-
TGTGCCAGCTCACCAGGAGATGAGGTTTCCTACGAGCAGTACTTC
CASSPGDEVSYEQYF
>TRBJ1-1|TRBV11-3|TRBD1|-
TGTGCCAGCTCCTCCGGGACAGCGGGCACTGAAGCTTTCTTT
CASSSGTAGTEAFF
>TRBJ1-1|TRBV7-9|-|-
TGTGCCAGCAGCTTAGCGGGAGCTAACACTGAAGCTTTCTTT
CASSLAGANTEAFF
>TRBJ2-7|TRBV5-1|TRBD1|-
TGCGCCAGCAGCTTGTGGGAGACAGGGGGGGAGCAGTACTTC
CASSLWETGGEQYF
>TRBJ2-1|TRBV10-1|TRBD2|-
TGCGCCAGCAGTGACCAGACTGGCGGGGGGAACAATGAGCAGTTCTTC
CASSDQTGGGNNEQFF